This note documents a single T cell receptor (beta chain) sequence. Its specificity is not known. The V end lost 8 bases, the J end lost 8 bases, and 13 bases lay between the germline ends. This CDR3 comprises 12 residues. The germline CDR1 and CDR2 sequences are MNHEY and SVGAGI. Some clones are missing from TCRdb's copy, which holds only in-frame ones; the method was immunoSEQ multiplex PCR. The table has some 94,000 clones, roughly 90% seen once; the top ten hold less than 6%. These data are taken from a study of T cell responses to AZD1222 COVID-19 vaccine. Whole-study findings and limits: It should be noted that donors were predominantly white British and more often female, and clonal diversity was possibly underestimated. Sampling captured repertoires only after the peak T cell response.

V usage is TRBV6-5 and J usage is TRBJ1-3; D is possibly TRBD1 (5 bases). The specimen comprised peripheral blood, sampled 28 days after the second AZD1222 dose. This clonotype originated in an adult who received the AZD1222 COVID-19 vaccine. The CDR3 reads CASGALMYTIYF. The CDR3 DNA reads as TGTGCCAGCGGGGCCTTGATGTACACCATATATTTT.